What follows are 14 T cell receptor beta chains derived from one specimen sequenced in a study of shared clonotypes between healthy human individuals. Assay used: immunoSEQ multiplex PCR; TCRdb lists only in-frame clones, some missing. The sample holds more than 1.2 million clones; just under 99% are singletons and the top ten take approximately 0.38%. The sample was naive CD4+ T cells sorted from blood. Stated subset: CD45RA+ positively selected. The receptors come from a man aged 25-40 years in good health.

The chain carries TRBV14 and TRBJ2-7; 12 nucleotides align to TRBD2. The junction had 10 bases not matched to a gene; V was cut back by 0 bases and J by 1 base. Germline CDR1 is SGHDN and CDR2 is FVKESK. The CDR3 totals 19 residues. CDR3 region: CASSQDTGLAGSLSYEQYF. The CDR3 nucleotides read TGTGCCAGCAGCCAAGATACTGGACTAGCGGGAAGCCTATCCTACGAGCAGTACTTC.

The gene calls are TRBV28 and TRBJ2-3; D is ambiguous. V lost 6 bases to trimming and J lost 8 bases, with 12 bases between them. Looked up from germline, CDR1 is MDHEN and CDR2 is SYDVKM. The CDR3 is 12 residues long. CDR3 region: CASSPNPGTQYF. CDR3 sequence (DNA): TGTGCCAGCAGCCCCAATCCTGGTACGCAGTATTTT. Full variable domain (missing parts from reference TRBV28 and TRBJ2-3): DVKVTQSSRYLVKRTGEKVFLECVQDMDHENMFWYRQDPGLGLRLIYFSYDVKMKEKGDIPEGYSVSREKKERFSLILESASTNQTSMYLCASSPNPGTQYFGPGTRLTVL.

The V gene is TRBV18, the J gene TRBJ2-4, with 7 positions matching TRBD1. Germline lookup yields CDR1 KGHSH and CDR2 LQKENI. The CDR3 is made up of 16 amino acids. J gave up 1 base and V 4 bases, and 7 bases lay outside the gene matches. In DNA form, the CDR3 reads TGTGCCAGCTCACTCCGGGACAGCGTGGCCAAAAACATTCAGTACTTC. Residues: CASSLRDSVAKNIQYF.

The rearrangement uses TRBV27 and TRBJ1-4; D is unresolved. V lost 2 bases, J lost 8 bases, and 12 bases lay in between. Per the germline V gene, CDR1 is MNHEY and CDR2 is SMNVEV (reference sequence). This CDR3 is built from 14 residues. CDR3 loop: CASSLLGLGEKLFF. The CDR3 DNA reads as TGTGCCAGCAGTTTACTAGGGTTAGGGGAAAAACTGTTTTTT.

The chain couples TRBV9 to TRBJ2-1; 7 bases agree with TRBD2. CDR3 length: 16 amino acids. Trimming removed 3 bases from V and 5 bases from J; junction bases left unmatched: 11. Germline V gene data show CDR1 as SGDLS and CDR2 as YYNGEE. CDR3 sequence (DNA): TGTGCCAGCAGCGCACTAGCGCAACACCGTAACAATGAGCAGTTCTTC. It yields the protein CASSALAQHRNNEQFF.

The genes are TRBV18 and TRBJ1-1, with TRBD1 matching over 7 bases. V shed 8 bases, J shed 4 bases, and the junction held 13 bases outside the gene matches. The CDR3 runs 15 residues. Per the germline V gene, CDR1 is KGHSH and CDR2 is LQKENI. CDR3 nucleotides: TGTGCCAGCACACAGAAGACAGGGAGGCGCACTGAAGCTTTCTTT. It is translated as CASTQKTGRRTEAFF.

The chain carries TRBV5-4 and TRBJ2-5, with 10 bases identical to TRBD2. The germline CDR1 and CDR2 sequences are SGHNT and YYREEE (reference sequence). CDR3 length: 15 amino acids. J gave up 4 bases and V 0 bases, and 3 bases lay outside the gene matches. CDR3 in DNA: TGTGCCAGCAGCTTGGCTAGCGGGAGTTCAGAGACCCAGTACTTC. This translates into CASSLASGSSETQYF.

V usage is TRBV6-5 and J usage is TRBJ2-7; a possible D gene is TRBD2 (6 bases). The CDR3 covers 15 residues. Germline CDR1 is MNHEY and CDR2 is SVGAGI. The germline V and J ends were trimmed by 6 bases and 2 bases, with 17 bases remaining between them. This chain's CDR3 is CASSPLSGVTYEQYF. The CDR3 DNA follows: TGTGCCAGCAGCCCGCTTAGCGGTGTAACCTACGAGCAGTACTTC.

The CDR3 DNA follows: TGTGCCAGTAGTTCGGGACTAGCGAGGAGAGGAGCTACAGATACGCAGTATTTT. This translates into CASSSGLARRGATDTQYF. The rearrangement links TRBV19 to TRBJ2-3; TRBD2 matches 10 bases. V was pared by 5 bases and J by 3 bases, with 14 bases of the junction left unmatched. This CDR3 comprises 18 residues. Germline values: CDR1 LNHDA, CDR2 SQIVND (reference sequence). Combining the CDR3 with reference TRBV19 and TRBJ2-3 gives the whole variable domain DGGITQSPKYLFRKEGQNVTLSCEQNLNHDAMYWYRQDPGQGLRLIYYSQIVNDFQKGDIAEGYSVSREKKESFPLTVTSAQKNPTAFYLCASSSGLARRGATDTQYFGPGTRLTVL.

This clone was seen once. The CDR3 sequence: CASSPRDRDGIDEQFF. CDR3 coding DNA: TGTGCCAGCAGCCCTCGGGACAGGGATGGAATCGATGAGCAGTTCTTC. The chain recombines TRBV7-8 with TRBJ2-1, with 9 positions matching TRBD1. The trim removed 5 bases at V and 8 bases at J, leaving 13 bases unmatched. Germline lookup yields CDR1 SGHVS and CDR2 FQNEAQ. CDR3 length equals 16 residues.

This rearrangement joins TRBV2 to TRBJ1-5; no definite D call. Germline V CDR1 and CDR2: SNHLY, FYNNEI. There are 13 residues in the CDR3. V lost 7 bases and J lost 3, with 10 bases in between. CDR3 loop: CASKDGPNQPQHF. The CDR3 coding sequence is TGTGCCAGCAAGGACGGACCCAATCAGCCCCAGCATTTT.

This rearrangement joins TRBV6-6 to TRBJ2-7; D unclear. The CDR3 length is 14 residues. Deletions cut 5 bases from V and 0 bases from J, with 11 bases between. Germline V lookup: CDR1 MNHNY, CDR2 SVGAGI (reference sequence). DNA of the CDR3: TGTGCCAGCAGTAAAGACGGGTCCTCCTACGAGCAGTACTTC. Translating gives CASSKDGSSYEQYF.

The chain links TRBV27 to TRBJ1-1; 9 bases align to TRBD1. V was pared by 8 bases and J by 3 bases, with 4 bases of the junction left unmatched. The CDR3 length is 13 residues. The V gene's germline CDR1 is MNHEY and CDR2 SMNVEV (reference sequence). In nucleotides, the CDR3 is TGTGCCAGCTGGGGACAGGGACACACTGAAGCTTTCTTT. It encodes CASWGQGHTEAFF.

The rearrangement uses TRBV18 and TRBJ2-5; TRBD1 agrees at 9 bases. The CDR3 covers 12 residues. Germline values: CDR1 KGHSH, CDR2 LQKENI. V shed 3 bases, J shed 14 bases, and the junction held 7 bases outside the gene matches. The CDR3 reads CASSPNRGLLYF. For the CDR3, the DNA is TGTGCCAGCTCACCGAACAGGGGGCTCCTATACTTC.